Listed here are 2 T cell receptor beta chains from one sample, sequenced in a study of vaccination and CD4 T cells after COVID-19 (dated by TCRdb to between 2020 and 2023). Library preparation employed PCR. The sequencer was an Illumina iSeq 100. TCR sequencing of DNA from cultured CD4+ T cells used the Oncomine TCR Beta short-read assay at the Johns Hopkins FTIC core. Genomic DNA was extracted from the cultured CD4+ T cells with the QIAamp micro DNA kit. TCRdb handled the public reads itself, with Q25 trimming in fastp and clone calling in MiXCR, and kept productive beta chains. Each entry is one CDR3 protein sequence, shown with its most common DNA and genes. The sample yields fewer than 8,000 distinct CDR3 sequences; around a third were counted once. Under 40% of the sample comes from the top ten. These receptors are not linked to any known antigen. This sample's treatment or condition label indicates: approximately 9-day PBMC culture with coronavirus spike peptide pools or control peptides (ViraFEST assay). CD4+ T cells from unexposed donors were collected before the COVID-19 pandemic (2011-2018).

The sequenced sample was CD4+ T cells from blood, cultured in vitro. These receptors all come from a human donor in good health.

Only a few counts were recorded for this clonotype. This chain joins TRBV24-1 and TRBJ1-2; possibly TRBD1 for D (5 bases). The ends were cut back, 3 bases at V and 4 bases at J, with 14 bases in the middle. Germline V gene sequence: CDR1 KGHDR, CDR2 SFDVKD. The CDR3 has 15 residues. CDR3 protein: CATSDRTRTSYGYTF. The CDR3 bases are TGTGCCACCAGTGATCGGACAAGGACTTCCTATGGCTACACCTTC.

There are a few counts of this clonotype. V is TRBV6-2 or TRBV6-3 and J is TRBJ1-2, with D perhaps TRBD1 (6 bases). This CDR3 spans 15 amino acids. The germline V and J ends were trimmed by 6 bases and 3 bases, with 17 bases remaining between them. Germline values: CDR1 MNHEY, CDR2 SVGEGT. The CDR3 reads CASRPDRTRDYGYTF. The CDR3 region has the DNA TGTGCCAGCAGACCCGACAGGACCAGGGACTATGGCTACACCTTC.